The rows below give T cell receptor beta chains drawn from one sample of a study of Ad26.COV2.S vaccination and SARS-CoV-2 variants. TCRdb keeps only in-frame clones here, not all; method: immunoSEQ multiplex PCR. The sample lists 360,000 or so clones, 70% to 90% occurring once. This material consisted of peripheral blood, taken in a trial of Ad26.COV2.S vaccine versus placebo. Every receptor here comes from a person between 18 and 60 years old who received the Ad26.COV2.S COVID-19 vaccine or a placebo. Each CDR3 is given with its conserved first and last residue. D genes are given only for firm matches. Only part of the rows carry a size: once, few, many, or a class if the clone is expanded.

>NA|TRBV6-6|TRBJ2-1|NA
TGTGCCAGCAGATCACCGGGACCCCTTATGAATGAGCAGTTCTTC
CASRSPGPLMNEQFF
>NA|TRBV27|TRBJ1-1|TRBD1
TGTGCCAGTTTCGACAGGGGGCGGATTGAAGCTTTCTTT
CASFDRGRIEAFF
>NA|TRBV19|TRBJ2-7|TRBD2
TGTGCCAGTAGTCGACTAGCGGGAGGGAACGAGCAGTACTTC
CASSRLAGGNEQYF
>few|TRBV9|TRBJ2-7|NA
TGTGCCAGCAGCTTCCGTAATTACAGGTTCCTCGAGCAGTACTTC
CASSFRNYRFLEQYF
>NA|TRBV6-4|TRBJ1-6|TRBD1
TGTGCCAGCAGTGAGGATCTGGACAGGGGCTCACCCCTCCACTTT
CASSEDLDRGSPLHF
>NA|TRBV27|TRBJ2-4|NA
TGTGCCAGCAGTTTCGGGGACAAAAAAAACATTCAGTACTTC
CASSFGDKKNIQYF
>NA|TRBV5-1|TRBJ2-1|NA
TGCGCCAGCAGCTTCGGGGCGGGTTCGGATGAGCAGTTCTTC
CASSFGAGSDEQFF
>NA|TRBV21-1|TRBJ2-1|NA
TGTGCCAGCAGCAAGGACAGCCCGAGGCAGTTCTTC
CASSKDSPRQFF
>NA|TRBV6-5|TRBJ1-6|NA
TGTGCCAGCAGTTACTCGACAGCCCAGGGATCACCCCTCCACTTT
CASSYSTAQGSPLHF
>NA|TRBV7-3|TRBJ2-1|TRBD2
TGTGCCAGCTCGACGGGAGGGCCCGGTGAGCAGTTCTTC
CASSTGGPGEQFF
>few|TRBV2|TRBJ1-3|NA
TGTGCCAGCTCAGGGTCCGGAAACACCATATATTTT
CASSGSGNTIYF
>NA|TRBV6-1|TRBJ1-5|TRBD1
TGTGCCGTCTCGGACAGGATCAATCAGCCCCAGCATTTT
CAVSDRINQPQHF
>NA|TRBV7-9|TRBJ2-7|TRBD2
TGTGCCAGCAGCTTAGAACTAGCGGGGATCCCCCTCTACGAGCAGTACTTC
CASSLELAGIPLYEQYF
>NA|TRBV6-5|TRBJ2-3|NA
TGTGCCAGCAGTATAGGGGGCACAGATACGCAGTATTTT
CASSIGGTDTQYF
>NA|TRBV19|TRBJ1-1|NA
TGTGCCAGTACCGATACTCCCGGACAGCCTCAAGCTTTCTTT
CASTDTPGQPQAFF
>NA|TRBV11-2|TRBJ1-3|NA
TGTGCCAGCAGCTTAGGGCAGGGGACAGGAAACACCATATATTTT
CASSLGQGTGNTIYF
>NA|TRBV27|TRBJ1-2|NA
TGTGCCAGCAGTGACGGTCTTTATGGCTACACCTTC
CASSDGLYGYTF